These 10 T cell receptor beta chains were all obtained from the same sample, sequenced in a study of CD8+CD57+ T cells in acquired aplastic anemia. Genomic DNA templated the TCR beta VDJ and CDR3 profiling. In TCRdb, the reads were re-called with MiXCR into one record per CDR3 protein. The sample comprises 35,000 to 45,000 distinct CDR3 sequences, 65% to 70% of which are singletons, and less than 25% rests with the top ten. Sequencing was performed on sorted CD4+, CD8+, or CD8+CD57+ T cells (not recorded which) from PBMCs. These receptors originate from a human donor in good health, serving as a control.

Within the sample, this clonotype is medium-sized. The chain recombines TRBV7-3 with TRBJ1-2; no reliable D call. With 5 bases removed from V and 4 bases from J, the gap between germline ends came to 11 bases. Germline V gene sequence: CDR1 SGHTA, CDR2 FQGTGA. This CDR3 spans 13 amino acids. CDR3 residues: CASSPNPGYGYTF. CDR3 DNA sequence: TGTGCCAGCAGCCCCAATCCAGGCTATGGCTACACCTTC.

The V call is TRBV12-3 or TRBV12-4, the J call TRBJ1-1; D is undetermined. Trimming pared 1 base from V and 0 bases from J, leaving 6 bases between. The CDR3 sequence is 14 residues long. The CDR3 DNA reads as TGTGCCAGCAGTTTAGACGGAGTGAACACTGAAGCTTTCTTT. It codes for CASSLDGVNTEAFF.

This clonotype occurred many times. The gene calls are TRBV7-2 and TRBJ2-5; 10 nucleotides match TRBD1. J lost 5 bases, V lost 0 bases, and 9 bases had no gene match. The CDR3 runs 17 residues. Germline CDR1 is SGHTA and CDR2 is FQGNSA. The CDR3 protein is CASSLALGTGEVETQYF. CDR3 coding DNA: TGTGCCAGCAGCTTAGCCCTCGGGACAGGGGAAGTGGAGACCCAGTACTTC.

The genes are TRBV7-6 and TRBJ2-7; no definite D call. V gave up 2 bases and J gave up 4 bases, with 3 bases separating them. Germline-derived CDR1 and CDR2 are SGHVS and FNYEAQ. The CDR3 runs 11 residues. CDR3 protein: CASSLQYEQYF. DNA for the CDR3: TGTGCCAGCAGCTTACAATACGAGCAGTACTTC. The entire variable domain, with the rest obtained from reference TRBV7-6 and TRBJ2-7, is as follows: GAGVSQSPRYKVTKRGQDVALRCDPISGHVSLYWYRQALGQGPEFLTYFNYEAQQDKSGLPNDRFSAERPEGSISTLTIQRTEQRDSAMYRCASSLQYEQYFGPGTRLTVT.

The genes are TRBV10-3 and TRBJ2-7; D might be TRBD1 or TRBD2, each matching 7 bases. Germline-derived CDR1 and CDR2 are ENHRY and SYGVKD. Trimming pared 2 bases from V and 2 bases from J, leaving 19 bases between. This CDR3 spans 17 amino acids. The CDR3 coding sequence is TGTGCCATCAGTGAGGGGAGGGGGCCAGGGTTAGCCTACGAGCAGTACTTC. It translates to CAISEGRGPGLAYEQYF.

V is TRBV19 and J is TRBJ1-5; D perhaps matches TRBD1 (5 bases). Trimming cost V 5 bases and J 3 bases, with 14 bases left between them. CDR3 length equals 15 residues. Germline CDR1 and CDR2: LNHDA and SQIVND (reference sequence). The CDR3 DNA sequence: TGTGCCAGTAGTCCGGGACGGAGCCTCAATCAGCCCCAGCATTTT. This codes for CASSPGRSLNQPQHF.

This clonotype was recorded once. The V and J genes are TRBV5-6 and TRBJ1-1; D gene uncertain. The CDR3 has 12 residues. V shed 1 base and J shed 2 bases, with 3 bases lying between them. Germline V gives CDR1 SGHDT, CDR2 YYEEEE. The CDR3 DNA sequence: TGTGCCAGCAGCTTGCCCAACACTGAAGCTTTCTTT. Protein: CASSLPNTEAFF.

With respect to this clonotype: A read error may explain this, as a much larger clone is one base away. The chain recombines TRBV28 with TRBJ1-5; TRBD1 matches at 8 bases. Germline lookup yields CDR1 MDHEN and CDR2 SYDVKM. V shed 11 bases, J shed 6 bases, and the junction held 12 bases outside the gene matches. The CDR3 consists of 14 residues. The CDR3 spells CACNPGGAGQPQHF. CDR3 sequence (DNA): TGTGCCTGCAACCCAGGGGGCGCGGGTCAGCCCCAGCATTTT.

Only a few counts were recorded for this clonotype. The V call is TRBV2, the J call TRBJ2-7; D call uncertain. CDR3 length: 11 residues. V was cut by 6 bases and J by 7 bases, with 10 bases left in between. CDR1 and CDR2 (germline): SNHLY, FYNNEI. As DNA, the CDR3 is TGTGCCAGCAGACTATCTTGGGAGCAGTACTTC. This codes for CASRLSWEQYF.

This clonotype has at least ten counts. This sequence joins TRBV6-2 or TRBV6-3 and TRBJ1-1; 7 bases line up with TRBD1. The germline V gene encodes CDR1 MNHEY and CDR2 SVGEGT. CDR3 size: 17 residues. V shed 0 bases and J 0 bases; nucleotides not matched to a gene: 7. CDR3 DNA: TGTGCCAGCAGTTACTCTCCGGGACAGCCTATGAACACTGAAGCTTTCTTT. This codes for CASSYSPGQPMNTEAFF.